The 27 T cell receptor beta chains reported below all come from one sample, sequenced in a study of cytomegalovirus exposure and HLA in healthy donors. The PCR used 60 Vbeta and 13 Jbeta primers. Only in-frame clones appear in the TCRdb table, and some are missing; sequencing was by immunoSEQ multiplex PCR. The sample holds more than 95,000 clones; around 75% are singletons and the top ten take 1.5% to 2%. The sample was PBMCs. These receptor sequences come from a young woman in good health and CMV-seronegative.

V usage is TRBV28 and J usage is TRBJ1-4; 8 positions match TRBD1. This CDR3 has 13 residues. The ends lost 8 bases at V and 8 bases at J; junction bases unmatched: 7. Germline CDR1 MDHEN, CDR2 SYDVKM. DNA of the CDR3: TGTGCCAGCGGGAAGGGGGACAGGGAAAAACTGTTTTTT. It specifies CASGKGDREKLFF. The whole variable domain, filled in from reference TRBV28 and TRBJ1-4, reads DVKVTQSSRYLVKRTGEKVFLECVQDMDHENMFWYRQDPGLGLRLIYFSYDVKMKEKGDIPEGYSVSREKKERFSLILESASTNQTSMYLCASGKGDREKLFFGSGTQLSVL.

This sequence joins TRBV5-6 and TRBJ2-7; 7 nucleotides agree with TRBD1. CDR1 and CDR2 (germline): SGHDT, YYEEEE. J was trimmed by 6 bases and V by 0 bases; bases with no gene match: 6. The CDR3 spans 14 residues. The CDR3 nucleotides are TGTGCCAGCAGCTTGGTGCAGGGGGTATCCGAGCAGTACTTC. This codes for CASSLVQGVSEQYF.

The V call is TRBV11-2, the J call TRBJ2-1; 13 bases line up with TRBD2. The length of the CDR3 is 19 residues. With 6 bases clipped from V and 1 base from J, the junction kept 12 bases outside the gene matches. Germline CDR1 and CDR2: SGHAT and FQNNGV. The CDR3, as DNA: TGTGCCAGCAGATCAAACTCAGGGACTAGCGGGATTTCCTACAATGAGCAGTTCTTC. This translates into CASRSNSGTSGISYNEQFF. The full variable domain, rest sourced from reference TRBV11-2 and TRBJ2-1, is EAGVAQSPRYKIIEKRQSVAFWCNPISGHATLYWYQQILGQGPKLLIQFQNNGVVDDSQLPKDRFSAERLKGVDSTLKIQPAKLEDSAVYLCASRSNSGTSGISYNEQFFGPGTRLTVL.

The chain combines TRBV6-5 with TRBJ2-1, with a weak D call TRBD1 (6 bases). The germline V gene encodes CDR1 MNHEY and CDR2 SVGAGI. V lost 2 bases to trimming and J lost 0 bases, with 8 bases between them. This CDR3 is 15 amino acids long. DNA of the CDR3: TGTGCCAGCAGTTACGGACAGTTCTCCTACAATGAGCAGTTCTTC. The encoded protein is CASSYGQFSYNEQFF.

This clone was detected a few times. The chain is built from TRBV7-2 and TRBJ1-1, with D possibly matching TRBD1 (6 bases). CDR3 length: 13 residues. Germline values: CDR1 SGHTA, CDR2 FQGNSA. Trimming took 3 bases from V and 6 from J, leaving 11 bases between them. Here the CDR3 reads CASSFPQGSEAFF. The CDR3 DNA reads TGTGCCAGCAGCTTCCCTCAGGGGTCTGAAGCTTTCTTT. Together with reference TRBV7-2 and TRBJ1-1, the CDR3 gives the full variable domain: GAGVSQSPSNKVTEKGKDVELRCDPISGHTALYWYRQSLGQGLEFLIYFQGNSAPDKSGLPSDRFSAERTGGSVSTLTIQRTQQEDSAVYLCASSFPQGSEAFFGQGTRLTVV.

The genes are TRBV9 and TRBJ1-6; D may be TRBD1 (5 bases). CDR1 and CDR2 (germline): SGDLS, YYNGEE. This CDR3 contains 14 residues. Trimming pared 2 bases from V and 6 bases from J, leaving 9 bases between. The CDR3 is CASSVRQTNSPLHF. DNA of the CDR3: TGTGCCAGCAGCGTCCGACAGACTAATTCACCCCTCCACTTT. The whole variable domain, remainder taken from reference TRBV9 and TRBJ1-6, is DSGVTQTPKHLITATGQRVTLRCSPRSGDLSVYWYQQSLDQGLQFLIQYYNGEERAKGNILERFSAQQFPDLHSELNLSSLELGDSALYFCASSVRQTNSPLHFGNGTRLTVT.

This clone was seen more than once but under ten times. This chain connects TRBV4-1 to TRBJ2-3, with 8 bases lining up with TRBD1. This CDR3 comprises 17 residues. Germline lookup yields CDR1 MGHRA and CDR2 YSYEKL. V dropped 1 base and J dropped 2; count of bases not matched to a gene: 8. The CDR3 coding sequence is TGCGCCAGCAGCCAAGTAGGGACAGGAGCCCTCACAGATACGCAGTATTTT. It is translated as CASSQVGTGALTDTQYF.

This chain links TRBV2 with TRBJ1-1; unclear D gene. Germline V CDR1 and CDR2: SNHLY, FYNNEI. This CDR3 has 13 amino acids. Trimming shortened V by 6 bases and J by 3 bases, and 11 bases separated the two germline ends. CDR3 sequence (DNA): TGTGCCAGCAGAGAAACCCGGGACACTGAAGCTTTCTTT. Its protein product is CASRETRDTEAFF.

To note about this clone: Its ends do not fully match the called genes, so a read error is possible. Other DNA sequences in the sample encode the same CDR3. The gene calls are TRBV6-1 and TRBJ2-5; 11 bases are a match to TRBD2. In germline, CDR1 is MNHNS, CDR2 SASEGT. This CDR3 is built from 17 residues. CDR3 DNA: TGTGCGAGCAGTGAGGTATTTAGCGGGGGGGCCCAGGAGACCCAGTACTTC. It codes for CASSEVFSGGAQETQYF.

The chain couples TRBV5-1 to TRBJ2-3, with 10 bases lining up with TRBD2. The germline gives CDR1 SGHRS, CDR2 YFSETQ. The CDR3 runs to 19 residues. Trimming took 3 bases from V and 2 from J; bases not matched to a gene: 15. The CDR3 region is CASSSSSGGLPFSTDTQYF. CDR3 nucleotides: TGCGCCAGCAGCTCATCTAGCGGGGGTCTGCCATTTTCCACAGATACGCAGTATTTT.

The chain is built from TRBV19 and TRBJ2-2; 8 bases match TRBD1. Germline V lookup: CDR1 LNHDA, CDR2 SQIVND (reference sequence). The V segment lost 3 bases and the J segment 1 base; nucleotides outside the gene matches: 4. The CDR3 totals 16 residues. CDR3 protein: CASSIRTGQNTGELFF. The CDR3 nucleotides read TGTGCCAGTAGTATTCGGACAGGGCAGAACACCGGGGAGCTGTTTTTT.

The chain uses TRBV5-4 and TRBJ2-1; 9 nucleotides match TRBD1. From germline, CDR1 is SGHNT and CDR2 YYREEE (reference sequence). After removal of 5 bases from V and 8 bases from J, the junction contained 8 bases not matched to a gene. This CDR3 contains 14 residues. DNA for the CDR3: TGTGCCAGCAGTGCCGGGACAGGGTACCATGAGCAGTTCTTC. This gives the protein CASSAGTGYHEQFF. The complete variable domain, with remaining parts taken from reference TRBV5-4 and TRBJ2-1, reads ETGVTQSPTHLIKTRGQQVTLRCSSQSGHNTVSWYQQALGQGPQFIFQYYREEENGRGNFPPRFSGLQFPNYSSELNVNALELDDSALYLCASSAGTGYHEQFFGPGTRLTVL.

V and J are TRBV5-4 and TRBJ2-7; 7 positions agree with TRBD1. The CDR3 contains 14 residues. Trimming took 4 bases from V and 2 from J; bases not matched to a gene: 6. CDR1 and CDR2 from the germline V gene are SGHNT and YYREEE (reference sequence). CDR3 DNA: TGTGCCAGCAGCCCGACAGGGCCACCCTACGAGCAGTACTTC. The encoded protein is CASSPTGPPYEQYF.

A few counts support this clone. The chain recombines TRBV5-8 with TRBJ2-3; TRBD1 might be the D (5 bases). The CDR3 runs 15 residues. Germline V lookup: CDR1 SGHTS, CDR2 YDEGEE. V was cut by 0 bases and J by 5 bases, with 13 bases left in between. As DNA, the CDR3 is TGTGCCAGCAGCTTGGACAGAAAAAGGGGAGATACGCAGTATTTT. Its protein is CASSLDRKRGDTQYF.

V gene TRBV7-8 combines with J gene TRBJ1-3, with D unclear. Trimming took off 4 bases at V and 4 bases at J, with 14 bases between the two ends. The CDR3 is made up of 15 amino acids. The germline gives CDR1 SGHVS, CDR2 FQNEAQ. CDR3: CASSSRPGSGNTIYF. The CDR3 nucleotides are TGTGCCAGCAGCTCCCGCCCGGGTTCGGGAAACACCATATATTTT.

J is TRBJ2-1 and V is TRBV9; weak D call: TRBD1 (6 bases). The V end was cut by 4 bases, the J end by 7 bases, with 21 bases between. The germline gives CDR1 SGDLS, CDR2 YYNGEE. This CDR3 has 16 residues. The CDR3 region is CASSFIGQSPPNEQFF. Here the CDR3 DNA reads TGTGCCAGCAGCTTTATCGGACAGAGCCCCCCAAATGAGCAGTTCTTC.

The chain joins TRBV5-1 to TRBJ2-7; TRBD1 aligns across 7 bases. The CDR3 sequence is 12 residues long. J was trimmed by 5 bases and V by 4 bases; bases with no gene match: 3. Germline V gene lookup returns CDR1 SGHRS and CDR2 YFSETQ. CDR3 in amino acids: CASSLDRDEQYF. The CDR3 nucleotides are TGCGCCAGCAGCCTCGACAGGGACGAGCAGTACTTC.

The chain joins TRBV5-1 to TRBJ2-2; 10 positions match TRBD2. The CDR3 extends over 16 amino acids. The V segment lost 0 bases and the J segment 7 bases; nucleotides outside the gene matches: 6. Germline values: CDR1 SGHRS, CDR2 YFSETQ. This chain's CDR3 is CASSLGLAGVDGELFF. The CDR3 coding sequence is TGCGCCAGCAGCTTGGGGCTAGCGGGGGTCGACGGGGAGCTGTTTTTT.

The genes are TRBV6-5 and TRBJ2-1; 7 bases match TRBD1. The CDR3 consists of 15 residues. J lost 5 bases, V lost 5 bases, and 9 bases had no gene match. CDR1 MNHEY and CDR2 SVGAGI come from the germline V gene. In DNA, the CDR3 is TGTGCCAGCAGTACGACAGGGAGACTGGACAATGAGCAGTTCTTC. Translating gives CASSTTGRLDNEQFF.

The rearrangement joins TRBV10-3 to TRBJ2-2; D is ambiguous. The CDR3 runs 15 residues. The V gene lost 4 bases and the J gene lost 2 bases, with 11 bases spanning the gap. The germline gives CDR1 ENHRY, CDR2 SYGVKD. DNA for the CDR3: TGTGCCATCAGTGGACTGCAAAGTAACACCGGGGAGCTGTTTTTT. Its translation: CAISGLQSNTGELFF.

V gene TRBV11-3 combines with J gene TRBJ2-1; 7 nucleotides align to TRBD2. This CDR3 region has 15 residues. V shed 3 bases, J shed 5 bases, and the junction held 7 bases outside the gene matches. Germline V gene sequence: CDR1 SGHNT, CDR2 YENEEA. The CDR3 is CASSFWGGKDNEQFF. DNA of the CDR3: TGTGCCAGCAGCTTTTGGGGGGGGAAAGACAATGAGCAGTTCTTC.

This clone has a handful of counts. The sample has other DNA sequences that encode this CDR3 too. J is TRBJ2-1 and V is TRBV15; D possibly corresponds to TRBD1 (5 bases). CDR1 and CDR2 (germline): LNHNV, YYDKDF (reference sequence). V dropped 0 bases and J dropped 7 bases, with 7 bases sitting between them. The CDR3 runs to 13 residues. The CDR3 coding sequence is TGTGCCACCAGCAGAGACAGGGTGAATGAGCAGTTCTTC. Protein: CATSRDRVNEQFF.

This rearrangement joins TRBV5-6 to TRBJ1-3; perhaps TRBD1 as D (6 bases). Germline values: CDR1 SGHDT, CDR2 YYEEEE. This CDR3 spans 13 amino acids. V shed 4 bases and J shed 6 bases, with 11 bases lying between them. The CDR3 loop is CASSQGTPNTIYF. For the CDR3, the DNA is TGTGCCAGCAGCCAGGGGACACCAAACACCATATATTTT.

This chain uses TRBV2 with TRBJ2-3; D call uncertain. Germline lookup yields CDR1 SNHLY and CDR2 FYNNEI. The CDR3 spans 12 residues. Trimming cost V 7 bases and J 6 bases, with 11 bases left between them. The CDR3 loop is CASTGDTDTQYF. The CDR3 DNA sequence: TGTGCCAGCACAGGCGACACGGATACGCAGTATTTT.

Worth noting for this clone: An end of the junction differs from the germline gene, which may be a read error. The rearrangement joins TRBV7-7 to TRBJ2-3; no definite D call. CDR1 is SSHAT, CDR2 FNYEAQ, per germline (reference sequence). CDR3 length: 12 residues. CDR3 loop: CASSHGTDTQYF. CDR3 DNA sequence: TGTGCTAGCAGCCACGGTACAGATACGCAGTATTTT.

V and J are TRBV7-2 and TRBJ1-2, with TRBD1 as a possible D gene (6 bases). Germline lookup yields CDR1 SGHTA and CDR2 FQGNSA. This CDR3 comprises 15 residues. V was cut by 1 base and J by 1 base, with 10 bases left in between. The CDR3 nucleotides are TGTGCCAGCAGCTTAGGGCGACAGGATAACTATGGCTACACCTTC. Translated: CASSLGRQDNYGYTF.

This clone has only a few counts. V usage is TRBV10-3 and J usage is TRBJ1-2; D not certain. The ends were cut back, 3 bases at V and 6 bases at J, with 14 bases in the middle. This CDR3 has 14 residues. The V gene's germline CDR1 is ENHRY and CDR2 SYGVKD. As DNA, the CDR3 is TGTGCCATCAGTGACGCAGCCAGGAAAAATGGCTACACCTTC. Protein sequence: CAISDAARKNGYTF.